This record looks at one T cell receptor beta chain sequence and its context. Germline loops: CDR1 ENHRY, CDR2 SYGVKD. This CDR3 is 14 amino acids long. V lost 7 bases to trimming and J lost 1 base; unmatched junction nucleotides: 4. The sample belongs to a study of blood T cell repertoires in COVID-19. Across the whole study: Samples came from the United States, Italy and Spain, spanning acute and convalescent COVID-19. The analysed material was cDNA or gDNA that came from T cells, B-cell-depleted T cells, or PBMCs.

In the authors' workflow: Amplification with reference gene primers provided the estimates of nucleated cell counts. Profiled with immunoSEQ multiplex PCR; TCRdb holds only in-frame clones, not every one. V, J and clone size reflect that table, while D and trimming were determined from the DNA. The sample has under 150,000 clones, roughly 76% seen once. The TCR originated in a human donor with acute or convalescent COVID-19. The donor label of this sample is uncertain. The sequenced sample was peripheral blood. V usage is TRBV10-3 and J usage is TRBJ1-1; 9 positions match TRBD1. CDR3 amino acids: CAIKGQGTNTEAFF. CDR3 coding DNA: TGTGCCATCAAGGGACAGGGAACGAACACTGAAGCTTTCTTT.